This T cell receptor beta chain originates from a study of T cells in tumors after PD-1 blockade. Profiled with immunoSEQ multiplex PCR; TCRdb holds only in-frame clones, not every one. The sample records 3,500 to 4,500 clones, under 70% being singletons. Concerning this clone itself: Its antigen is unidentified.

The CDR3 sequence is 13 residues long. Germline V gene sequence: CDR1 LNHDA, CDR2 SQIVND (reference sequence). The V and J ends lost 6 bases and 8 bases, in that order; junction bases with no gene match: 7. Study-level results: Peripheral recruitment is suggested, as some novel exhausted tumor clones were in pre-treatment blood.

This specimen consisted of tumor tissue, obtained before anti-PD-1 treatment. The clonotype originates from a human donor with basal cell carcinoma. This chain connects TRBV19 to TRBJ1-2, with 9 bases fitting TRBD1. The DNA of the CDR3 is TGTGCCAGTAGCGGGACAGGGTATAGCGGCTACACCTTC. Amino acids: CASSGTGYSGYTF.